This TCR beta chain is drawn from a study of blood T cells in healthy people across ages. Study context: There was about one barcoded beta molecule captured by template switching per two T cells.

With respect to this clonotype: The antigen is not known. The CDR3 ends on some other residue instead of the conserved phenylalanine or tryptophan, so this is likely a read error.

A J-beta primer mix and a sample-barcoded 5' primer were used in a second PCR of roughly 6 to 11 cycles. MiXCR, applied by TCRdb to the 5' RACE reads, yields one record per CDR3 protein. The sample shows more than 550,000 distinct CDR3 sequences, approximately 21% of them seen only once. CDR3 length: 15 residues. V dropped 2 bases and J dropped 11 bases, with 21 bases sitting between them. Overall study results and limits: It was not possible, with unsorted PBMCs, to conclusively compare naive and antigen-experienced cells. It was held that diversity estimates obtained from one million T cells represented underestimates. Older age went with lower TCR beta diversity per million T cells, in a roughly linear way.

This TCR was recovered from a man in his 70s in good health. V usage is TRBV12-3 or TRBV12-4 and J usage is TRBJ2-5; D may match TRBD1 or TRBD2 (5 bases each). Sample: blood. This CDR3 is CASSLFRGPPWGQYV. The CDR3, as DNA: TGTGCCAGCAGTTTATTTCGGGGCCCTCCTTGGGGGCAGTACGTC.